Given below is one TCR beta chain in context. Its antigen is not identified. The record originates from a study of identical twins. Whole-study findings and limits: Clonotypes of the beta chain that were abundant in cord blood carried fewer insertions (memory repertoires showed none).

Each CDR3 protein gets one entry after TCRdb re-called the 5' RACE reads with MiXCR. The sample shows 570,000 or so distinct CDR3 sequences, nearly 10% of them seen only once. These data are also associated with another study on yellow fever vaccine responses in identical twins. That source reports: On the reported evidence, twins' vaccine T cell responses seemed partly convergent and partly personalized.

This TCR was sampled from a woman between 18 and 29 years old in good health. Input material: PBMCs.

The CDR3 nucleotides are TGTGCCAGCAGCGCCACGGGACAGGGTATTGGACCCCAGTACTTC. Its protein is CASSATGQGIGPQYF. The chain joins TRBV9 to TRBJ2-5; 9 positions agree with TRBD1. The germline CDR1 and CDR2 sequences are SGDLS and YYNGEE. This CDR3 comprises 15 residues. V lost 3 bases and J lost 9; bases outside the gene matches: 12. The full variable domain, its missing parts supplied by reference TRBV9 and TRBJ2-5, is DSGVTQTPKHLITATGQRVTLRCSPRSGDLSVYWYQQSLDQGLQFLIQYYNGEERAKGNILERFSAQQFPDLHSELNLSSLELGDSALYFCASSATGQGIGPQYFGPGTRLLVL.